The clone carrying this T cell receptor (beta chain) was seen many times. Its target is unknown. TCRdb reanalysed the 5' RACE reads using MiXCR and keeps one entry per CDR3 protein. Counted here are under 150,000 distinct CDR3 sequences, about 8% occurring once; the ten biggest clones make up around 0.73%. This specimen belongs to a study of T cells after yellow fever vaccination. General study results and limits: Subsequent to the booster, the majority of primary-vaccination clones reappeared (roughly 96% CD4, 80% to 90% CD8).

The germline gives CDR1 LGHNA, CDR2 YNFKEQ. There are 16 residues in the CDR3. V dropped 0 bases and J dropped 3 bases, with 13 bases sitting between them. This sequence was found in a man younger than 45 who received the YFV17D yellow fever vaccine. The chain uses TRBV4-2 and TRBJ2-3; D might be TRBD2 (6 bases). The sequences come from CD4+ T cells sorted from PBMCs, collected 5 days after the yellow fever booster vaccination. The CDR3 nucleotides are TGTGCCAGCAGCCAAGAGTTGACTAGTTTGACAGATACGCAGTATTTT. Amino acids: CASSQELTSLTDTQYF.